This T cell receptor (beta chain) was sequenced for a study of CD8 T cells in Susac syndrome. V gave up 7 bases and J gave up 0 bases; unmatched junction bases: 15. Germline values: CDR1 ENHRY, CDR2 SYGVKD. This CDR3 has 19 residues. Random hexamers were used to reverse transcribe the RNA input (about 0.5 to 1 ug). TCRdb used MiXCR to reprocess the immunoSEQ multiplex PCR reads, holding one entry per CDR3 protein. The repertoire holds about 240,000 distinct CDR3 sequences, with about 95% as singletons. The chain is built from TRBV10-3 and TRBJ2-6; TRBD2 agrees at 7 bases. The sequence came from a human donor with Susac syndrome. The sequenced sample was CD4+ T cells from PBMCs. The DNA of the CDR3 is TGTGCCATCATACCTCCCCCGACTAGCTACTTCTCTGGGGCCAACGTCCTGACTTTC. Its translation: CAIIPPPTSYFSGANVLTF.